The 10 T cell receptor beta chains in this list originate from one sample, sequenced in a study of blood T cell repertoires in COVID-19. Measured with immunoSEQ multiplex PCR; TCRdb has only the in-frame clones, and not every one. The sample consists of about 150,000 clones, around 80% of them appearing once. The sequenced sample was peripheral blood. The receptors stem from a woman between 50 and 59 years old with acute or convalescent COVID-19.

This clone was recorded once. This chain uses TRBV5-5 with TRBJ1-5; possibly TRBD1 for D (6 bases). The CDR3 contains 16 residues. Germline V CDR1 and CDR2: SGHKS, YYEKEE (reference sequence). V lost 1 base and J lost 4, with 15 bases in between. The CDR3 DNA sequence: TGTGCCAGCAGCTTGTCTTCGGGGGGCCCGAATCAGCCCCAGCATTTT. Translating gives CASSLSSGGPNQPQHF.

The chain links TRBV5-4 to TRBJ2-7; 7 bases line up with TRBD1. CDR3 length: 14 residues. The germline gives CDR1 SGHNT, CDR2 YYREEE (reference sequence). The V gene end was trimmed by 3 bases and the J gene end by 3 bases; junction bases not matched to a gene: 6. The CDR3: CASSYSGDSYEQYF. CDR3 coding DNA: TGTGCCAGCAGCTACTCCGGGGACAGCTACGAGCAGTACTTC.

This rearrangement joins TRBV4-3 to TRBJ2-1; a weak D match, TRBD2 (5 bases). V lost 0 bases to trimming and J lost 0 bases, with 15 bases between them. This CDR3 has 18 residues. The germline V gene has CDR1 LGHNA and CDR2 YSLEER. CDR3 amino acids: CASSQDLGAVSSYNEQFF. Here the CDR3 DNA reads TGCGCCAGCAGCCAAGATCTCGGAGCGGTGAGCTCCTACAATGAGCAGTTCTTC.

The chain couples TRBV5-4 to TRBJ2-1; D might be TRBD2 (6 bases). Trimming removed 0 bases at V and 1 base at J, with 8 bases between. The CDR3 is 15 residues long. The germline V gene encodes CDR1 SGHNT and CDR2 YYREEE (reference sequence). The CDR3 DNA follows: TGTGCCAGCAGCTTGGTTGCGGGGTCCTACAATGAGCAGTTCTTC. Encoded protein: CASSLVAGSYNEQFF.

J is TRBJ2-7 and V is TRBV27; 11 bases map to TRBD2. V gave up 5 bases and J gave up 3 bases; unmatched junction bases: 12. The CDR3 is 17 residues long. Germline lookup yields CDR1 MNHEY and CDR2 SMNVEV (reference sequence). CDR3 loop: CASSPYRGLADLYEQYF. CDR3 DNA: TGTGCCAGCAGTCCGTACAGGGGACTAGCGGATCTCTACGAGCAGTACTTC.

The V call is TRBV5-1, the J call TRBJ1-2, with TRBD1 identical over 7 bases. The J segment lost 3 bases and the V segment lost 3 bases, leaving 2 bases of the junction unmatched. CDR3 length equals 13 residues. Germline V lookup: CDR1 SGHRS, CDR2 YFSETQ. The CDR3 nucleotides read TGCGCCAGCAGCTCAGGGACAGACTATGGCTACACCTTC. This gives the protein CASSSGTDYGYTF.

The CDR3 spells CASSPTGTGLTTNEKLFF. Here the CDR3 DNA reads TGTGCCAGCAGTCCCACCGGGACAGGGTTAACAACTAATGAAAAACTGTTTTTT. This chain joins TRBV28 and TRBJ1-4; 9 nucleotides match TRBD1. Per germline, CDR1 MDHEN and CDR2 SYDVKM. J gave up 0 bases and V 5 bases, and 10 bases lay outside the gene matches. The CDR3 runs 18 residues.

This chain joins TRBV24-1 and TRBJ2-3; TRBD1 agrees at 8 bases. This CDR3 contains 17 residues. The V and J ends lost 5 bases and 2 bases, in that order; junction bases with no gene match: 11. Germline V CDR1 and CDR2: KGHDR, SFDVKD. CDR3 coding DNA: TGTGCCACCAGTGCGCGGGGACAGGACCAACCCACAGATACGCAGTATTTT. It specifies CATSARGQDQPTDTQYF.

The rearrangement uses TRBV6-2 or TRBV6-3 and TRBJ1-6, with D maybe TRBD1 (6 bases). Germline CDR1 reads MNHEY; CDR2 reads SVGEGT. V was cut by 6 bases and J by 11 bases, with 14 bases left in between. The CDR3 is 13 amino acids. The DNA of the CDR3 is TGTGCCAGCAGCCAAAGCAGGGGCGCACCCCTCCACTTT. Its protein is CASSQSRGAPLHF.

V and J are TRBV10-1 and TRBJ2-7; possible D gene TRBD1, 6 bases. Trimming took 4 bases from V and 2 from J, leaving 6 bases between them. Germline loops: CDR1 WNHNN, CDR2 SYGVQD (reference sequence). The CDR3 is 12 amino acids. Here the CDR3 DNA reads TGCGCCAGCAGTGGGACAGCCTACGAGCAGTACTTC. As protein: CASSGTAYEQYF.